Listed below are T cell receptor beta chains from one sample, sequenced in a study of cytomegalovirus exposure and HLA in healthy donors. Measured with immunoSEQ multiplex PCR; TCRdb has only the in-frame clones, and not every one. The sample has tens of thousands of clones, approximately 95% seen once. Sequencing was done on a sample of PBMCs. The receptor set was obtained from a woman between 18 and 29 years old in good health and CMV-seropositive. Both conserved end residues are part of each CDR3. D genes are given only for firm matches. Where a row states a size, it is once, few, many or the class of an expanded clone; other rows omit it.

v_call	clone_size	cdr3_length	j_call	d_call	cdr3_aa	cdr3_nt
TRBV15	-	15	TRBJ1-5	-	CATSRDYRAGQPQHF	TGTGCCACCAGCAGAGATTACAGGGCAGGACAGCCCCAGCATTTT
TRBV7-9	-	15	TRBJ2-7	TRBD2	CASSLLAGGPYEQYF	TGTGCCAGCAGCTTATTAGCGGGAGGGCCCTACGAGCAGTACTTC
TRBV27	-	14	TRBJ2-1	-	CASSSGVIWNEQFF	TGTGCCAGCAGTTCCGGGGTCATCTGGAATGAGCAGTTCTTC
TRBV7-2	once	15	TRBJ1-1	TRBD1	CASSPDRGSNTEAFF	TGTGCCAGCAGCCCCGACAGGGGAAGTAACACTGAAGCTTTCTTT
TRBV4-1	-	16	TRBJ1-2	-	CASSQGYPLPNYGYTF	TGCGCCAGCAGCCAAGGTTATCCTCTACCTAACTATGGCTACACCTTC
TRBV9	-	12	TRBJ2-1	-	CASSVGSTEQFF	TGTGCCAGCAGCGTAGGTAGCACGGAGCAGTTCTTC
TRBV5-6	-	16	TRBJ2-7	TRBD1	CASSSPGQGDDNEQYF	TGTGCCAGCAGCTCGCCTGGACAGGGGGACGATAACGAGCAGTACTTC
TRBV7-8	-	14	TRBJ2-1	-	CASSLAMGLDEQFF	TGTGCCAGCAGCTTAGCGATGGGGCTGGATGAGCAGTTCTTC
TRBV7-9	-	16	TRBJ1-1	-	CASSLVGRGENTEAFF	TGTGCCAGCAGCTTAGTCGGTCGGGGGGAGAACACTGAAGCTTTCTTT
TRBV7-2	-	12	TRBJ2-5	-	CASSLSSETQYF	TGTGCCAGCAGCTTATCCTCGGAGACCCAGTACTTC
TRBV10-2	-	16	TRBJ1-6	TRBD1	CASSETTGGGNSPLHF	TGCGCCAGCAGTGAGACCACAGGGGGCGGTAATTCACCCCTCCACTTT
TRBV19	-	14	TRBJ2-7	TRBD2	CASSSGGSAYEQYF	TGTGCCAGTAGTTCGGGCGGGAGTGCGTACGAGCAGTACTTC
TRBV7-3	-	15	TRBJ2-2	-	CASSLSSRNTGELFF	TGTGCCAGCAGCTTAAGTTCGAGGAACACCGGGGAGCTGTTTTTT
TRBV19	-	14	TRBJ2-6	-	CASSWAGGANVLTF	TGTGCCAGTAGTTGGGCCGGTGGGGCCAACGTCCTGACTTTC
TRBV18	-	17	TRBJ2-2	TRBD1	CASPPERTGGRTGELFF	TGTGCCAGCCCCCCCGAGAGAACAGGGGGACGGACCGGGGAGCTGTTTTTT
TRBV7-2	-	17	TRBJ2-1	TRBD2	CASSPSVSGRRGNEQFF	TGTGCCAGCAGCCCAAGCGTTAGCGGGAGACGAGGGAATGAGCAGTTCTTC
TRBV5-4	-	16	TRBJ2-2	TRBD1	CASSPEDRGHTGELFF	TGTGCCAGCAGCCCCGAAGACAGGGGGCATACCGGGGAGCTGTTTTTT
TRBV7-6	-	15	TRBJ2-7	TRBD1	CASSLNRDRVYEQYF	TGTGCCAGCAGCCTTAACCGGGACAGGGTATACGAGCAGTACTTC
TRBV7-8	-	15	TRBJ2-7	TRBD1	CASSLLFQGAQEQYF	TGTGCCAGCAGCTTACTTTTCCAGGGGGCTCAAGAGCAGTACTTC
TRBV7-3	once	18	TRBJ2-1	TRBD2	CASSLSFGTSGNHNEQFF	TGTGCCAGCAGCTTATCTTTCGGGACTAGCGGGAACCACAATGAGCAGTTCTTC
TRBV28	-	14	TRBJ2-1	TRBD1	CASILGQGRAEQFF	TGTGCCAGCATCCTGGGACAGGGTAGGGCTGAGCAGTTCTTC
TRBV7-3	-	16	TRBJ1-4	TRBD1	CASSLNGRGQNEKLFF	TGTGCCAGCAGCCTGAACGGACGGGGACAGAATGAAAAACTGTTTTTT
TRBV10-3	-	15	TRBJ2-7	TRBD2	CAISEPLAGAREQYF	TGTGCCATCAGTGAGCCCCTGGCGGGAGCACGCGAGCAGTACTTC
TRBV21-1	-	16	TRBJ1-2	-	CASSKEGGERLGSYTF	TGTGCCAGCAGCAAAGAGGGTGGGGAGAGGTTAGGGAGCTACACCTTC
TRBV7-2	-	14	TRBJ2-5	-	CASSLGTPQETQYF	TGTGCCAGCAGCTTAGGTACACCTCAAGAGACCCAGTACTTC
TRBV4-1	once	17	TRBJ1-1	-	CASSQESNWGGFTEAFF	TGCGCCAGCAGCCAAGAGTCCAACTGGGGGGGGTTTACTGAAGCTTTCTTT
TRBV9	-	17	TRBJ1-3	-	CASSVAPGATSGNTIYF	TGTGCCAGCAGCGTAGCTCCAGGGGCTACCTCTGGAAACACCATATATTTT
TRBV11-2	-	15	TRBJ2-2	TRBD2	CASSLGLAGAGELFF	TGTGCCAGCAGCTTAGGACTAGCGGGGGCAGGGGAGCTGTTTTTT
TRBV29-1	-	16	TRBJ2-7	TRBD1	CSVEGRAGGALDEQYF	TGCAGCGTTGAAGGCCGGGCAGGGGGCGCGTTGGACGAGCAGTACTTC
TRBV7-9	-	14	TRBJ2-5	TRBD2	CASSSRTSGETQYF	TGTGCCAGCAGCTCCCGGACTAGCGGGGAGACCCAGTACTTC
TRBV9	-	16	TRBJ2-1	TRBD2	CASSVEGLGGYNEQFF	TGTGCCAGCAGCGTAGAGGGACTAGGGGGTTACAATGAGCAGTTCTTC
TRBV4-1	-	17	TRBJ2-1	-	CASSQVGRLISGNEQFF	TGCGCCAGCAGCCAAGTTGGACGGCTAATAAGCGGCAATGAGCAGTTCTTC
TRBV30	few	15	TRBJ1-4	-	CAWSPTGHTNEKLFF	TGTGCCTGGAGTCCAACGGGACATACGAATGAAAAACTGTTTTTT
TRBV7-2	-	15	TRBJ1-5	-	CASSLGALSNQPQHF	TGTGCCAGCAGCTTGGGGGCGTTGAGCAATCAGCCCCAGCATTTT
TRBV7-9	-	14	TRBJ2-3	-	CASSGALGTDTQYF	TGTGCCAGCAGCGGGGCCTTGGGGACAGATACGCAGTATTTT
TRBV6-5	-	14	TRBJ1-2	TRBD1	CASSYSAGQYGYTF	TGTGCCAGCAGTTACTCCGCGGGACAGTATGGCTACACCTTC
TRBV11-1	-	16	TRBJ2-6	-	CASSPGKYSGANVLTF	TGTGCCAGCAGCCCTGGCAAGTACTCTGGGGCCAACGTCCTGACTTTC
TRBV5-1	once	18	TRBJ2-3	TRBD2	CASSFFWTSGRGTDTQYF	TGCGCCAGCAGCTTTTTCTGGACTAGCGGGAGGGGCACAGATACGCAGTATTTT
TRBV5-6	-	15	TRBJ2-1	TRBD2	CASSRGGSSYNEQFF	TGTGCCAGCAGTCGGGGCGGGAGCTCCTACAATGAGCAGTTCTTC
TRBV27	-	15	TRBJ1-2	-	CASSLSGAISYGYTF	TGTGCCAGCAGTTTATCGGGGGCCATCAGCTATGGCTACACCTTC
TRBV6-6	-	15	TRBJ2-7	TRBD2	CASSRGTSATYEQYF	TGTGCCAGCAGTCGGGGGACTAGCGCTACCTACGAGCAGTACTTC
TRBV5-1	-	16	TRBJ1-2	-	CASSFSATGRSHGYTF	TGCGCCAGCAGCTTCTCTGCGACAGGTCGGTCGCATGGCTACACCTTC
TRBV19	-	14	TRBJ1-1	-	CASSIYPGSTEAFF	TGTGCCAGTAGTATATATCCTGGGAGCACTGAAGCTTTCTTT
TRBV30	-	13	TRBJ1-1	-	CAWSDNSDTEAFF	TGTGCCTGGAGTGACAATTCTGACACTGAAGCTTTCTTT
TRBV19	-	14	TRBJ1-1	-	CASSRAVEGTEAFF	TGTGCCAGTAGTAGGGCAGTTGAGGGCACTGAAGCTTTCTTT
TRBV13	-	15	TRBJ2-1	-	CASSLRLGSYNEQFF	TGTGCCAGCAGCCTAAGACTGGGCTCCTACAATGAGCAGTTCTTC